Shown below are 27 T cell receptor beta chains from a single sample sequenced in a study of shared clonotypes between healthy human individuals. Naive CD8 cells, CD45RO-negative and positively selected for CCR7, excluded terminally differentiated effector memory CD45RA+ cells. The protocol was immunoSEQ multiplex PCR, while the TCRdb copy is restricted to in-frame clones and leaves out a portion. In the table there are over 750,000 clones, roughly 96% of which are singletons. The sample was naive CD8+ T cells sorted from blood. The receptor source for this set is a man younger than 45 in good health.

In the case of this clone: Other DNA sequences of this sample code for an identical CDR3. J is TRBJ2-2 and V is TRBV29-1, with D perhaps assigned TRBD1 or TRBD2 (5 bases each). Germline values: CDR1 SQVTM, CDR2 ANQGSEA. Trimming cost V 4 bases and J 2 bases, with 8 bases left between them. The length of the CDR3 is 13 residues. CDR3 amino acids: CSVAGTNTGELFF. The CDR3 DNA is TGCAGCGTTGCCGGGACCAACACCGGGGAGCTGTTTTTT.

V and J are TRBV23-1 and TRBJ1-5; D possibly corresponds to TRBD1 (6 bases). TRBV23-1 is an open reading frame, and its role is uncertain. The CDR3 runs to 13 residues. The germline V and J ends were trimmed by 10 bases and 1 base, with 11 bases remaining between them. The CDR3: CATITGSNQPQHF. The CDR3 nucleotides are TGCGCCACTATAACAGGGAGCAATCAGCCCCAGCATTTT.

The rearrangement joins TRBV2 to TRBJ2-7; D is uncertain. The CDR3 spans 13 residues. Germline CDR1 and CDR2: SNHLY and FYNNEI. V lost 8 bases, J lost 3 bases, and 14 bases lay in between. The CDR3 protein is CASGPGSDYEQYF. CDR3 nucleotides: TGTGCCAGCGGACCGGGTTCGGACTACGAGCAGTACTTC.

CDR3 amino acids: CASSLLAGASDTQYF. CDR3 bases: TGTGCCAGCAGCTTATTGGCGGGAGCGTCGGATACGCAGTATTTT. The chain joins TRBV7-2 to TRBJ2-3, with 7 bases aligning to TRBD2. The germline V gene has CDR1 SGHTA and CDR2 FQGNSA. The junction had 8 bases not matched to a gene; V was cut back by 2 bases and J by 6 bases. The CDR3 consists of 15 residues.

This chain's CDR3 is CASSPRALAGLSSYEQYF. DNA for the CDR3: TGTGCCAGCTCACCAAGGGCCCTAGCGGGCCTGAGCTCCTACGAGCAGTACTTC. V is TRBV18 and J is TRBJ2-7, with 8 bases aligning to TRBD2. Germline trimming cut 2 bases from V and 0 bases from J; bases unmatched to any gene: 12. Germline loops: CDR1 KGHSH, CDR2 LQKENI. This CDR3 spans 18 amino acids.

The rearrangement links TRBV18 to TRBJ1-1; D is possibly TRBD1 (6 bases). The V and J ends lost 6 bases and 8 bases respectively, with 10 bases between them. The length of the CDR3 is 11 residues. Per germline, CDR1 KGHSH and CDR2 LQKENI. CDR3 sequence (DNA): TGTGCCAGCTCGACCGGGACAGAAGCTTTCTTT. Translating gives CASSTGTEAFF. Based on the CDR3 plus reference TRBV18 and TRBJ1-1, the full variable domain is NAGVMQNPRHLVRRRGQEARLRCSPMKGHSHVYWYRQLPEEGLKFMVYLQKENIIDESGMPKERFSAEFPKEGPSILRIQQVVRGDSAAYFCASSTGTEAFFGQGTRLTVV.

The chain uses TRBV4-2 and TRBJ2-7; TRBD2 matches 7 bases. This CDR3 has 15 amino acids. Trimming took 4 bases from V and 1 from J; bases not matched to a gene: 7. Germline CDR1 LGHNA, CDR2 YNFKEQ. The CDR3 DNA reads as TGTGCCAGCAGCCCGAGTAGCGGGCTGTCCTACGAGCAGTACTTC. Protein sequence: CASSPSSGLSYEQYF.

The chain couples TRBV29-1 to TRBJ2-1; 10 bases fit TRBD1. Germline V gene data show CDR1 as SQVTM and CDR2 as ANQGSEA. The length of the CDR3 is 15 residues. Germline trimming cut 6 bases from V and 3 bases from J; bases unmatched to any gene: 8. CDR3 DNA: TGCAGCGTCGTTTTGGGACAGGGGCTCTACAATGAGCAGTTCTTC. This gives the protein CSVVLGQGLYNEQFF.

V usage is TRBV11-2 and J usage is TRBJ2-7, with D perhaps TRBD2 (6 bases). From germline, CDR1 is SGHAT and CDR2 FQNNGV. Trimming cost V 5 bases and J 2 bases, with 16 bases left between them. The CDR3 has 15 amino acids. This chain's CDR3 is CASSRGDGLAYEQYF. The CDR3 DNA is TGTGCCAGCAGCCGCGGGGACGGACTGGCCTACGAGCAGTACTTC.

This chain joins TRBV5-4 and TRBJ2-1; the D gene is possibly TRBD2 (6 bases). The germline V gene has CDR1 SGHNT and CDR2 YYREEE (reference sequence). The CDR3 loop spans 16 amino acids. Trimming cost V 2 bases and J 2 bases, with 14 bases left between them. This CDR3 is CASSFWREGPYNEQFF. The CDR3 DNA reads as TGTGCCAGCAGCTTCTGGCGGGAAGGACCCTACAATGAGCAGTTCTTC.

V gene TRBV2 combines with J gene TRBJ1-1; maybe TRBD1 (5 bases). Trimming removed 7 bases from V and 1 base from J, with 19 bases in between. Germline lookup yields CDR1 SNHLY and CDR2 FYNNEI. The CDR3 runs to 16 residues. The CDR3 nucleotides read TGTGCCAGCATACTTATGGCAGAGGGACCGAACACTGAAGCTTTCTTT. This gives the protein CASILMAEGPNTEAFF.

The V call is TRBV28, the J call TRBJ2-6; TRBD2 matches 13 bases. The CDR3 is 19 amino acids. V lost 4 bases, J lost 3 bases, and 9 bases stayed unmatched. CDR1 and CDR2 from the germline V gene are MDHEN and SYDVKM. Here the CDR3 reads CASSSPRTSGSIGANVLTF. The CDR3 coding sequence is TGTGCCAGCAGTTCACCCCGGACTAGCGGGAGTATTGGGGCCAACGTCCTGACTTTC.

This sequence joins TRBV6-5 and TRBJ2-3; 8 bases map to TRBD2. The CDR3 has 16 residues. Germline-derived CDR1 and CDR2 are MNHEY and SVGAGI. With 0 bases clipped from V and 4 bases from J, the junction kept 6 bases outside the gene matches. The CDR3, as DNA: TGTGCCAGCAGTTACTCGTCGGGAGGGCCCCCAGATACGCAGTATTTT. This sequence encodes CASSYSSGGPPDTQYF.

Details on this clone: Compared with germline, one end of the junction differs, possibly owing to a read error. The V call is TRBV7-7, the J call TRBJ2-1; 13 nucleotides line up with TRBD2. The CDR3 loop spans 15 amino acids. The germline V gene has CDR1 SSHAT and CDR2 FNYEAQ (reference sequence). The CDR3 is CASSLGLAGEGEQFF. CDR3 nucleotide sequence: TGTGCTAGCAGCCTCGGACTAGCGGGAGAGGGTGAGCAGTTCTTC. Full variable domain (rest looked up from reference TRBV7-7 and TRBJ2-1): GAGVSQSPRYKVTKRGQDVTLRCDPISSHATLYWYQQALGQGPEFLTYFNYEAQPDKSGLPSDRFSAERPEGSISTLTIQRTEQRDSAMYRCASSLGLAGEGEQFFGPGTRLTVL.

The chain links TRBV18 to TRBJ2-2; 10 bases agree with TRBD2. Germline loops: CDR1 KGHSH, CDR2 LQKENI. The CDR3 consists of 17 residues. The trim removed 3 bases at V and 3 bases at J, leaving 7 bases unmatched. CDR3: CASSPRLAGAYTGELFF. CDR3 DNA: TGTGCCAGCTCACCGAGGCTAGCGGGAGCATACACCGGGGAGCTGTTTTTT.

This rearrangement joins TRBV29-1 to TRBJ2-7; D not certain. The ends were cut back, 0 bases at V and 4 bases at J, with 7 bases in the middle. The CDR3 is 12 amino acids. CDR1 SQVTM and CDR2 ANQGSEA come from the germline V gene. The CDR3 loop is CSVEEMGYEQYF. CDR3 nucleotide sequence: TGCAGCGTTGAAGAGATGGGTTACGAGCAGTACTTC.

Of note for this clone: Other DNA sequences within the sample encode an identical CDR3. The CDR3 sequence is CASSPDRGDTQYF. CDR3 coding DNA: TGTGCCAGCAGTCCGGACAGGGGGGATACGCAGTATTTT. The chain combines TRBV6-6 with TRBJ2-3; 10 nucleotides align to TRBD1. J was trimmed by 6 bases and V by 5 bases; bases with no gene match: 2. Germline V CDR1 and CDR2: MNHNY, SVGAGI (reference sequence). The CDR3 covers 13 residues.

This clone occurred once. This chain links TRBV27 with TRBJ1-5; D may be TRBD1 (5 bases). CDR3 length: 15 amino acids. Germline-derived CDR1 and CDR2 are MNHEY and SMNVEV (reference sequence). Trimming shortened V by 2 bases and J by 7 bases, and 15 bases separated the two germline ends. DNA for the CDR3: TGTGCCAGCAGTTTAGTGGGGACGATGGGGCAGCCCCAGCATTTT. Translating gives CASSLVGTMGQPQHF.

The chain links TRBV27 to TRBJ1-4; a possible D gene is TRBD1 (5 bases). CDR3 length: 14 amino acids. Germline CDR1 is MNHEY and CDR2 is SMNVEV (reference sequence). Trimming cost V 5 bases and J 6 bases, with 13 bases left between them. The CDR3 loop is CASSNLGPDEKLFF. CDR3 sequence (DNA): TGTGCCAGCAGTAATCTGGGGCCGGATGAAAAACTGTTTTTT.

The chain uses TRBV27 and TRBJ2-7; D unresolved. V was pared by 7 bases and J by 5 bases, with 15 bases between. The germline CDR1 and CDR2 sequences are MNHEY and SMNVEV (reference sequence). The CDR3 loop spans 13 amino acids. CDR3 coding DNA: TGTGCCAGCAACGCTTTGGGCCGTAACGAGCAGTACTTC. It translates to CASNALGRNEQYF.

The chain recombines TRBV7-8 with TRBJ2-5; 12 bases agree with TRBD1. Losses at the gene ends were 5 bases for V and 4 bases for J; bases not matched to a gene: 5. Germline CDR1 reads SGHVS; CDR2 reads FQNEAQ. This CDR3 is 15 amino acids long. The CDR3 reads CASSTGTGGRETQYF. The CDR3 region has the DNA TGTGCCAGCAGCACGGGGACAGGGGGCCGAGAGACCCAGTACTTC.

J is TRBJ2-7 and V is TRBV5-4; a weak D match, TRBD1 (5 bases). CDR1 and CDR2 from the germline V gene are SGHNT and YYREEE (reference sequence). This CDR3 spans 13 amino acids. V lost 2 bases and J 7 bases, leaving 13 bases between the germline ends. In DNA, the CDR3 is TGTGCCAGCAGCTTCCCGCAGGGCGCGGAGCAGTACTTC. Encoded protein: CASSFPQGAEQYF. Full variable domain (outside the CDR3, taken from reference TRBV5-4 and TRBJ2-7): ETGVTQSPTHLIKTRGQQVTLRCSSQSGHNTVSWYQQALGQGPQFIFQYYREEENGRGNFPPRFSGLQFPNYSSELNVNALELDDSALYLCASSFPQGAEQYFGPGTRLTVT.

This clone has only one observation. Different DNA sequences within this sample yield the same CDR3. The rearrangement joins TRBV19 to TRBJ2-1; D is uncertain. This CDR3 has 14 residues. Germline assignment: CDR1 LNHDA and CDR2 SQIVND (reference sequence). The ends were cut back, 3 bases at V and 0 bases at J, with 6 bases in the middle. In nucleotides, the CDR3 is TGTGCCAGTAGTATCGGCAGCTCCTACAATGAGCAGTTCTTC. Its translation: CASSIGSSYNEQFF.

This clone was observed once. This chain connects TRBV28 to TRBJ2-3; TRBD2 aligns across 11 bases. Germline V gives CDR1 MDHEN, CDR2 SYDVKM. The V gene end was trimmed by 6 bases and the J gene end by 5 bases; junction bases not matched to a gene: 10. The CDR3 runs 16 residues. In nucleotides, the CDR3 is TGTGCCAGCAGCCCGACGACTAGCGGGACGGTAGATACGCAGTATTTT. It yields the protein CASSPTTSGTVDTQYF.

The chain joins TRBV12-5 to TRBJ2-1; possibly TRBD2 for D (6 bases). The germline V and J ends were trimmed by 4 bases and 5 bases, with 18 bases remaining between them. CDR1 and CDR2 from the germline V gene are LGHNT and FRNRAP. The CDR3 spans 16 residues. The CDR3 loop is CASGSGTGLTDNEQFF. The DNA of the CDR3 is TGTGCTAGTGGTTCGGGGACGGGACTCACCGACAATGAGCAGTTCTTC.

The V call is TRBV5-1, the J call TRBJ2-2; no clear D gene. The CDR3 extends over 16 amino acids. Trimming took 4 bases from V and 0 from J, leaving 13 bases between them. Per the germline V gene, CDR1 is SGHRS and CDR2 is YFSETQ. The CDR3 DNA reads TGCGCCAGCAGCCCCGGGCTGTTCGCGAACACCGGGGAGCTGTTTTTT. This gives the protein CASSPGLFANTGELFF.

A note on this clone: Other nucleotide sequences in the sample specify the same CDR3. The chain has TRBV27 and TRBJ1-5; 8 bases map to TRBD1. V was clipped by 6 bases and J by 2 bases; unmatched bases: 6. The CDR3 sequence is 15 residues long. Germline assignment: CDR1 MNHEY and CDR2 SMNVEV (reference sequence). CDR3 region: CASSPGGAGNQPQHF. DNA for the CDR3: TGTGCCAGCAGCCCAGGGGGCGCGGGCAATCAGCCCCAGCATTTT.